This record covers a single T cell receptor (beta chain). Its target antigen remains unknown. Base-call qualities are not available, and no considerably larger clone is one nucleotide away. Mismatch repair deficiency was established in every enrolled patient by polymerase chain reaction or immunohistochemistry. TCR sequencing was carried out for three patients who responded to pembrolizumab therapy. The phase II trial prospectively tested pembrolizumab PD-1 blockade in advanced mismatch repair-deficient cancers regardless of tissue of origin. Serial peripheral blood T cell samples were collected before and at multiple times after starting PD-1 blockade. Blood sampling times were reported as weeks after the first pembrolizumab dose. The data originate from a study of PD-1 blockade in mismatch repair-deficient tumors (dated by TCRdb to about 2017). In the study overall: Between September 2013 and September 2016, the trial enrolled 86 consecutive patients with around 11 types of mismatch repair-deficient cancer, all of whom had received prior treatment and were progressing. Tumor-associated T cell clones in the peripheral blood of patients responding to PD-1 blockade were tracked using deep sequencing of TCR CDR3 regions.

Libraries came from the immunoSEQ multiplex PCR assay. The table comes from immuneACCESS by way of TCRdb, which keeps in-frame sequences with V and J called. Part of the clones is missing from these tables; in studies checked, under half for an unresolved V gene and the rest for unknown reasons. The sample data list 60,000 to 70,000 clones, and about 87% of these were observed just once. More than 11% of the sample is in the top ten clones. The paper as a whole reports these results and caveats: Clones residing in the tumor, which were often undetectable in blood before treatment, expanded quickly after pembrolizumab and then contracted, generally before radiologic responses.

At the junction V is shortened by 3 bases and J by 2 bases; bases outside the gene matches: 2. CDR1 and CDR2, per the germline V gene, are SGHAT and FQNNGV. The CDR3 covers 14 residues, taking in both the cysteine and the phenylalanine. Of all the DNA, just the CDR3 is kept, 42 bases in frame from base 1. The clonotype was recovered from an adult with mismatch repair-deficient cancer. Material: peripheral blood, obtained 52 weeks after starting pembrolizumab. This chain is built from TRBV11-2 and TRBJ2-7, with 9 central nucleotides matching TRBD2. The CDR3 corresponds to CASSFAGGPYEQYF. The nucleotide sequence reads as follows: TGTGCCAGCAGCTTTGCGGGAGGGCCCTACGAGCAGTACTTC.